Listed below are T cell receptor beta chains from one sample, sequenced in a study of blood T cells in healthy people across ages. In TCRdb, the 5' RACE reads were re-called with MiXCR into one record per CDR3 protein. The table lists about 2 million distinct CDR3 sequences, roughly 50% of them singletons. What was sequenced was blood. These receptors were obtained from a woman aged 40 to 50 in good health. Both conserved end residues are part of each CDR3. The D gene is left open where the match is weak. A clone size is listed for some rows: how often the clone was seen (once, few, many), or a class if it is expanded.

CDR3 length,D gene,J gene,clone size,V gene,CDR3 protein,CDR3 DNA
12,NA,TRBJ2-1,few,TRBV20-1,CSVAGEYNEQFF,TGCAGTGTGGCAGGCGAATACAATGAGCAGTTCTTC
16,TRBD2,TRBJ2-1,NA,TRBV4-1,CASSVDLAGGLIEQFF,TGCGCCAGCAGCGTAGATCTAGCGGGGGGGCTCATTGAGCAGTTCTTC
14,NA,TRBJ2-1,NA,TRBV4-3,CASSQALPPREQFF,TGCGCCAGCAGCCAAGCCCTACCGCCGAGGGAGCAGTTCTTC
15,NA,TRBJ2-5,NA,TRBV28,CASSSLLGGGETQYF,TGTGCCAGCAGTTCCCTGCTAGGGGGAGGAGAGACCCAGTACTTC
17,TRBD1,TRBJ2-1,few,TRBV5-1,CASSLTGEPNSYNEQFF,TGCGCCAGCAGCTTGACAGGGGAGCCAAACTCCTACAATGAGCAGTTCTTC
14,NA,TRBJ1-1,few,TRBV6-2/TRBV6-3,CASSWGQGGTEAFF,TGTGCCAGCAGTTGGGGCCAGGGTGGCACTGAAGCTTTCTTT
18,TRBD2,TRBJ2-1,NA,TRBV18,CASSPVTSGASSYNEQFF,TGTGCCAGCTCACCAGTGACTAGCGGGGCCAGCTCCTACAATGAGCAGTTCTTC
14,TRBD2,TRBJ2-1,NA,TRBV12-3/TRBV12-4,CASSLGWEGNEQFF,TGTGCCAGCAGTTTGGGGTGGGAGGGCAATGAGCAGTTCTTC
17,NA,TRBJ1-2,NA,TRBV7-9,CASSPTGGSQANYGYTF,TGTGCCAGCAGCCCCACGGGAGGATCCCAGGCTAACTATGGCTACACCTTC
12,NA,TRBJ1-2,few,TRBV4-3,CASSRHNYGYTF,TGCGCCAGCAGCAGACATAATTATGGCTACACCTTC
14,NA,TRBJ2-7,NA,TRBV4-3,CASSQVVGSYEQYF,TGCGCCAGCAGCCAGGTAGTTGGCTCCTACGAGCAGTACTTC
16,TRBD2,TRBJ2-5,once,TRBV7-8,CASSLAYGGGEETQYF,TGTGCCAGCAGCTTAGCATACGGGGGGGGCGAAGAGACCCAGTACTTC
17,NA,TRBJ2-5,NA,TRBV28,CASSRILAGKVRETQYF,TGTGCCAGCAGCCGGATCCTGGCAGGGAAGGTTCGGGAGACCCAGTACTTC
14,NA,TRBJ2-3,few,TRBV4-3,CASSQNRVTDTQYF,TGCGCCAGCAGCCAAAACAGGGTCACAGATACGCAGTATTTT
14,NA,TRBJ1-6,NA,TRBV4-1,CASSQDRINSPLHF,TGCGCCAGCAGCCAAGATCGGATTAATTCACCCCTCCACTTT
15,NA,TRBJ2-1,NA,TRBV12-3/TRBV12-4,CASSFLGRSYNEQFF,TGTGCCAGCAGCTTTCTAGGACGATCCTACAATGAGCAGTTCTTC
15,TRBD2,TRBJ2-7,few,TRBV6-6,CASIGSGGVSYEQYF,TGTGCCAGCATCGGCAGCGGGGGAGTCTCCTACGAGCAGTACTTC